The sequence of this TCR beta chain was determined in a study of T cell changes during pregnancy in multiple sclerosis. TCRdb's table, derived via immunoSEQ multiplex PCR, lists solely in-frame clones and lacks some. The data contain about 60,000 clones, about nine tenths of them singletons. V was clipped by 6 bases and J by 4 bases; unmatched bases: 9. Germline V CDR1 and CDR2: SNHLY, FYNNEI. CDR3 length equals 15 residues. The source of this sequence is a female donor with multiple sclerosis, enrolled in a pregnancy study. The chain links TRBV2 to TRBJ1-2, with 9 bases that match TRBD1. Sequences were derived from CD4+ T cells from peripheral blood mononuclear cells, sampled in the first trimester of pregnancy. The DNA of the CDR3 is TGTGCCAGCAGGGGGGGACAGGGAACTTTCTATGGCTACACCTTC. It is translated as CASRGGQGTFYGYTF. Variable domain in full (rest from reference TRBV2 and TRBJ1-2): EPEVTQTPSHQVTQMGQEVILRCVPISNHLYFYWYRQILGQKVEFLVSFYNNEISEKSEIFDDQFSVERPDGSNFTLKIRSTKLEDSAMYFCASRGGQGTFYGYTFGSGTRLTVV.